This T cell receptor (beta chain) was sequenced in a study of blood T cell repertoires in COVID-19. The CDR3 has 16 residues. With 3 bases removed from V and 2 bases from J, the gap between germline ends came to 18 bases. CDR1 is SGDLS, CDR2 YYNGEE, per germline. Authors' processing steps: Reference gene primer amplification in the assay estimated nucleated cell counts. The method was immunoSEQ multiplex PCR; TCRdb's version includes in-frame clones alone and lacks a portion of them. Clone size and V and J calls were adopted from that table, with D and trimming inferred from the DNA. There are about 280,000 clones in the sample; approximately 84% occur only once, and 2.1% lies in the top ten.

This TCR derives from a woman aged 25 to 39 who had recovered from COVID-19. This chain connects TRBV9 to TRBJ2-7; a possible D gene is TRBD2 (6 bases). The specimen sequenced was peripheral blood. The CDR3 DNA is TGTGCCAGCAGCGCAGACGGATTAGCGGCAACCTACGAGCAGTACTTC. Translation: CASSADGLAATYEQYF.